This T cell receptor (beta chain) comes out of a study of T cells after yellow fever vaccination. Notes on the study in general: At around 96% for CD4 and 70% to 90% for CD8, most primary-vaccination clones showed up again after the booster.

Germline CDR1 and CDR2: KGHDR and SFDVKD. The ends lost 2 bases at V and 4 bases at J; junction bases unmatched: 2. The CDR3 is 14 amino acids. A few counts support this clonotype. The antigen is not known. TCRdb passed the 5' RACE reads through MiXCR, listing each CDR3 protein once. The table records about 210,000 distinct CDR3 sequences, under 3.5% of them present only once. V and J are TRBV24-1 and TRBJ1-2; 8 positions match TRBD1. This TCR was sampled from a man aged 18-30 years who received the YFV17D yellow fever vaccine. The source material was CD4+ T cells sorted from PBMCs, sampled 10 days after the yellow fever booster vaccination. The chain's CDR3 is CATSDWGQAYGYTF. The CDR3 DNA follows: TGTGCCACCAGTGATTGGGGACAGGCCTATGGCTACACCTTC.